The 18 T cell receptor beta chains reported below all come from one sample, sequenced in a study of blood T cell repertoires in COVID-19. Generated by immunoSEQ multiplex PCR, the TCRdb table keeps only in-frame clones and is missing some. Seen here are 300,000 to 400,000 clones, about 86% observed once, and the top ten hold approximately 4.6%. Specimen: PBMCs or T cells enriched from blood (not recorded which). These receptors were collected from a woman aged 40 to 50 with acute COVID-19.

V gene TRBV28 combines with J gene TRBJ2-3; D perhaps matches TRBD2 (6 bases). Deletions cut 2 bases from V and 0 bases from J, with 9 bases between. This CDR3 spans 15 amino acids. Germline V lookup: CDR1 MDHEN, CDR2 SYDVKM. CDR3 nucleotides: TGTGCCAGCAGTTTAGAGGGGACTAGCACAGATACGCAGTATTTT. Translating gives CASSLEGTSTDTQYF. Looking up the rest from reference TRBV28 and TRBJ2-3 gives the full variable domain: DVKVTQSSRYLVKRTGEKVFLECVQDMDHENMFWYRQDPGLGLRLIYFSYDVKMKEKGDIPEGYSVSREKKERFSLILESASTNQTSMYLCASSLEGTSTDTQYFGPGTRLTVL.

The chain links TRBV6-2 or TRBV6-3 to TRBJ2-1; the match to TRBD2 covers 8 bases. The CDR3 is 15 residues long. The germline gives CDR1 MNHEY, CDR2 SVGEGT. V gave up 3 bases and J gave up 4 bases; unmatched junction bases: 5. The CDR3 here is CASSYGLAGYNEQFF. CDR3 bases: TGTGCCAGCAGTTATGGGCTAGCGGGTTACAATGAGCAGTTCTTC.

The genes are TRBV5-5 and TRBJ2-5, with 7 positions matching TRBD2. Germline CDR1 is SGHKS and CDR2 is YYEKEE (reference sequence). J lost 3 bases, V lost 1 base, and 9 bases had no gene match. This CDR3 comprises 16 residues. In DNA form, the CDR3 reads TGTGCCAGCAGCTTGCTTACTGGGACTAATGAAGAGACCCAGTACTTC. It codes for CASSLLTGTNEETQYF.

CDR3 DNA: TGTGCCAGCAGCTCAGGTAGCGGGAGGACCTACAATGAGCAGTTCTTC. It translates to CASSSGSGRTYNEQFF. The J gene is TRBJ2-1, the V gene TRBV7-2, with 10 bases matching TRBD2. Germline CDR1 reads SGHTA; CDR2 reads FQGNSA. This CDR3 has 16 residues. Unmatched junction bases numbered 5, after V lost 4 bases and J lost 2 bases.

The rearrangement links TRBV9 to TRBJ1-3, with D hard to call. CDR1 is SGDLS, CDR2 YYNGEE, per germline. The V gene lost 2 bases and the J gene lost 4 bases, with 16 bases spanning the gap. The CDR3 runs 16 residues. The CDR3 loop reads CASSVSQTFGGNTIYF. CDR3 coding DNA: TGTGCCAGCAGCGTTAGTCAAACATTCGGGGGAAACACCATATATTTT.

V usage is TRBV12-2 and J usage is TRBJ1-5. TRBV12-2 represents a pseudogene. The CDR3 sequence is 14 residues long. The CDR3: CASQPGVDNQPQHF. In DNA form, the CDR3 reads TGTGCAAGTCAGCCGGGGGTAGACAATCAGCCCCAGCATTTT.

The chain recombines TRBV7-3 with TRBJ2-2; maybe TRBD1 (6 bases). Between the trimmed V and J ends, which lost 5 bases and 8 bases, there was a span of 12 bases. Germline CDR1 is SGHTA and CDR2 is FQGTGA. CDR3 length equals 13 residues. The CDR3 DNA reads TGTGCCAGCAGCAAAAAGACAGGAGGGGAGCTGTTTTTT. Its protein product is CASSKKTGGELFF.

The V and J genes are TRBV4-3 and TRBJ1-5; D possibly corresponds to TRBD1 (6 bases). The V and J ends lost 1 base and 0 bases respectively, with 16 bases between them. CDR3 size: 18 residues. CDR1 and CDR2 (germline): LGHNA, YSLEER. The CDR3 DNA reads TGCGCCAGCAGCCAAGTGGGCAGGGGAACCTCTAGCAATCAGCCCCAGCATTTT. Protein product: CASSQVGRGTSSNQPQHF.

This sequence joins TRBV5-1 and TRBJ2-1; D perhaps matches TRBD2 (7 bases). The V end lost 0 bases, the J end lost 4 bases, and 11 bases lay between the germline ends. Germline values: CDR1 SGHRS, CDR2 YFSETQ. The CDR3 totals 15 residues. The CDR3 bases are TGCGCCAGCAGCTTGGCTGGGGGGGCTTACAATGAGCAGTTCTTC. Its protein product is CASSLAGGAYNEQFF.

The gene calls are TRBV29-1 and TRBJ1-1; weak D call: TRBD1 (6 bases). With 7 bases removed from V and 6 bases from J, the gap between germline ends came to 12 bases. CDR3 length: 11 amino acids. Germline loops: CDR1 SQVTM, CDR2 ANQGSEA. The CDR3 protein is CSAGGQSEAFF. The CDR3 DNA reads as TGCAGCGCGGGAGGACAGTCTGAAGCTTTCTTT.

This clone was picked up one time. The V gene is TRBV2, the J gene TRBJ1-4; no reliable D call. The CDR3 covers 15 residues. Germline loops: CDR1 SNHLY, CDR2 FYNNEI. The ends were cut back, 1 base at V and 0 bases at J, with 6 bases in the middle. The CDR3, as DNA: TGTGCCAGCAGTGAAGAGCATGCAACTAATGAAAAACTGTTTTTT. This translates into CASSEEHATNEKLFF.

This chain uses TRBV7-9 with TRBJ2-1; tentative D call: TRBD1 (5 bases). V lost 2 bases and J lost 1, with 6 bases in between. CDR3 size: 14 residues. The germline gives CDR1 SEHNR, CDR2 FQNEAQ (reference sequence). The CDR3 spells CASSLQGSYNEQFF. CDR3 bases: TGTGCCAGCAGCTTACAGGGATCCTACAATGAGCAGTTCTTC.

The DNA for the CDR3 is TGTGCCACCAGAGAATCCGGGACAGGCTTTTCACCCCTCCACTTT. It translates to CATRESGTGFSPLHF. The chain links TRBV24-1 to TRBJ1-6, with TRBD1 matching 8 bases. The V gene end was trimmed by 7 bases and the J gene end by 9 bases; junction bases not matched to a gene: 10. Germline CDR1 is KGHDR and CDR2 is SFDVKD. This CDR3 region has 15 residues.

This chain connects TRBV7-2 to TRBJ1-1; 8 bases are a match to TRBD1. The length of the CDR3 is 15 residues. The germline V gene encodes CDR1 SGHTA and CDR2 FQGNSA. V lost 3 bases and J lost 4; bases outside the gene matches: 7. The CDR3 sequence is CASSFQTGGGTEAFF. CDR3 sequence (DNA): TGTGCCAGCAGCTTTCAAACAGGGGGGGGCACTGAAGCTTTCTTT.

As regards this clone: The junction departs from germline at one end; a sequencing error may be responsible. The chain employs TRBV3-1 (or the pseudogene TRBV3-2) and TRBJ1-6; D gene unclear. This CDR3 contains 14 residues. Germline-derived CDR1 and CDR2 are LGHDT and YNNKEL (reference sequence). CDR3 coding DNA: TGTGCCAGCAGGCAAGCCGGAGTGAATTCACCCCTCCACTTT. Residues: CASRQAGVNSPLHF.

This chain joins TRBV5-1 and TRBJ1-2; TRBD1 might be the D (6 bases). V shed 4 bases and J shed 2 bases, with 15 bases lying between them. CDR3 length: 15 residues. In germline, CDR1 is SGHRS, CDR2 YFSETQ. The CDR3, as DNA: TGCGCCAGCAGCCCGGAGGACAGACTAAACTATGGCTACACCTTC. This encodes CASSPEDRLNYGYTF.

This chain links TRBV28 with TRBJ1-3; 8 nucleotides agree with TRBD1. The CDR3 contains 15 residues. Germline CDR1 and CDR2: MDHEN and SYDVKM. V dropped 5 bases and J dropped 0; count of bases not matched to a gene: 3. As DNA, the CDR3 is TGTGCCAGCAGTGGACAGGGACTCTCTGGAAACACCATATATTTT. Encoded protein: CASSGQGLSGNTIYF.

The chain employs TRBV27 and TRBJ1-3; D might be TRBD1 (5 bases). Germline loops: CDR1 MNHEY, CDR2 SMNVEV (reference sequence). V gave up 6 bases and J gave up 0 bases, with 9 bases separating them. This CDR3 spans 14 amino acids. CDR3 in DNA: TGTGCCAGCAGCTCCAGGGTCTCTGGAAACACCATATATTTT. Protein sequence: CASSSRVSGNTIYF.